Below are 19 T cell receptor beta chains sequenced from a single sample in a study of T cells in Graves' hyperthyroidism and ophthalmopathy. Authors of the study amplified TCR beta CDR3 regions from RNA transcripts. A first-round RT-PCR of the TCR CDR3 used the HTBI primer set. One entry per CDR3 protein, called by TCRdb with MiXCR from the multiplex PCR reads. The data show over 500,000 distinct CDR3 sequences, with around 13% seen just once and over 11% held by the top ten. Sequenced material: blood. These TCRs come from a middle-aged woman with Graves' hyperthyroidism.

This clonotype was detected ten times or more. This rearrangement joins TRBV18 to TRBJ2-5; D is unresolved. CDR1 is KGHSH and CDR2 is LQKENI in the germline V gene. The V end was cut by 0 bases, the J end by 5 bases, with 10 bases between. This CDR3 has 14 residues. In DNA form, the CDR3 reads TGTGCCAGCTCACCACCTATGAATTCGGAGACCCAGTACTTC. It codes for CASSPPMNSETQYF.

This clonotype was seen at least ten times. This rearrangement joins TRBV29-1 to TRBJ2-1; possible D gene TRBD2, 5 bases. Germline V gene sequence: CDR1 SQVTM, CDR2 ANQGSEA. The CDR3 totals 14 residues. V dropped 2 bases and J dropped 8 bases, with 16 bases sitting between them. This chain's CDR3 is CSVEPSRVGDEQFF. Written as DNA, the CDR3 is TGCAGCGTTGAACCTAGCCGGGTTGGCGATGAGCAGTTCTTC.

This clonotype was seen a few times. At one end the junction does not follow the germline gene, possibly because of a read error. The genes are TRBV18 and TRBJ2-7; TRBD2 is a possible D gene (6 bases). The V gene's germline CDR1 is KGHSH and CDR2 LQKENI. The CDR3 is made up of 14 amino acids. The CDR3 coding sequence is TGTGCCAGCTCACCGAGCGGGTCTTCCTACGAGCGGTACTTC. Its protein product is CASSPSGSSYERYF. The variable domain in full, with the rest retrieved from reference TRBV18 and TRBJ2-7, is NAGVMQNPRHLVRRRGQEARLRCSPMKGHSHVYWYRQLPEEGLKFMVYLQKENIIDESGMPKERFSAEFPKEGPSILRIQQVVRGDSAAYFCASSPSGSSYERYFGPGTRLTVT.

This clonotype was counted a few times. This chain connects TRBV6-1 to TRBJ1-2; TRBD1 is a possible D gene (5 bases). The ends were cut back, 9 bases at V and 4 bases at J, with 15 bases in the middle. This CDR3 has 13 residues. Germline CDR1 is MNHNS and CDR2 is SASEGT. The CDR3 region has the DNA TGTGCCAGTTCGGAAACAGGTGCCTATGGCTACACCTTC. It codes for CASSETGAYGYTF.

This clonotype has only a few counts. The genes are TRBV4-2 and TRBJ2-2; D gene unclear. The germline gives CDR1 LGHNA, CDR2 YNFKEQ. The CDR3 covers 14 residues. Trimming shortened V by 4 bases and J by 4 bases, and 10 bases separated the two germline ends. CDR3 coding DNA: TGTGCCAGCAGCCCCGCCCAGGTCACCGGGGAGCTGTTTTTT. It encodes CASSPAQVTGELFF.

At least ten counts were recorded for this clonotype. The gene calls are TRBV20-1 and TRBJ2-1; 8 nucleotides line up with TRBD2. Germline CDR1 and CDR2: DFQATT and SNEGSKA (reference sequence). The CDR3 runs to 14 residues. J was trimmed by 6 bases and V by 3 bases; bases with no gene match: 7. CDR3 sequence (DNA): TGCAGTGCTAGTAAACTAGCGGAGATCAATGAGCAGTTCTTC. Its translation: CSASKLAEINEQFF.

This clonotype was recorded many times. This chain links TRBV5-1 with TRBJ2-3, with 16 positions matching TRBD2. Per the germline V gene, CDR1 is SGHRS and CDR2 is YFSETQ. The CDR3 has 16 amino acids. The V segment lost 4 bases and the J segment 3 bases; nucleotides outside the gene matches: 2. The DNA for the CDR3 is TGCGCCAGCAGCCCGGGACTAGCGGGAGGGACAGATACGCAGTATTTT. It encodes CASSPGLAGGTDTQYF.

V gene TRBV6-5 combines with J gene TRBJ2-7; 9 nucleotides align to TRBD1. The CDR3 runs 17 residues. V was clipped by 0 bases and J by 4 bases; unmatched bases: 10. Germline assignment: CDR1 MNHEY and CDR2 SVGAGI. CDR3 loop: CASSYSPTGTGSYEQYF. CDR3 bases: TGTGCCAGCAGTTACTCCCCTACCGGGACAGGGAGTTACGAGCAGTACTTC.

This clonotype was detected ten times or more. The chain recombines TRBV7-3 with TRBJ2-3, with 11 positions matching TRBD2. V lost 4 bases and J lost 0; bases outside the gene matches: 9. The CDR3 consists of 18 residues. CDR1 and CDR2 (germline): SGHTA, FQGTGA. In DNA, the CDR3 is TGTGCCAGCAGCTCCCTCGGGACTAGCGGAGCTAGCACAGATACGCAGTATTTT. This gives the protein CASSSLGTSGASTDTQYF.

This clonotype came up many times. CDR3 coding DNA: TGTGCCAGCAGCGTCCAGGGGCAGTTTGGCTACACCTTC. This gives the protein CASSVQGQFGYTF. This sequence joins TRBV11-3 and TRBJ1-2; TRBD1 is a possible D gene (6 bases). This CDR3 is built from 13 residues. The V and J ends lost 5 bases and 7 bases respectively, with 14 bases between them. Per germline, CDR1 SGHNT and CDR2 YENEEA.

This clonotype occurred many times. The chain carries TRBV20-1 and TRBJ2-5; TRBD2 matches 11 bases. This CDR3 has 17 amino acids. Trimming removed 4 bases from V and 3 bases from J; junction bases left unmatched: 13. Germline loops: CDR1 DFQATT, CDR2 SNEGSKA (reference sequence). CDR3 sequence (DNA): TGCAGTGCTAACTCATACCTAGCGGGAGGCGATGAAGAGACCCAGTACTTC. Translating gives CSANSYLAGGDEETQYF.

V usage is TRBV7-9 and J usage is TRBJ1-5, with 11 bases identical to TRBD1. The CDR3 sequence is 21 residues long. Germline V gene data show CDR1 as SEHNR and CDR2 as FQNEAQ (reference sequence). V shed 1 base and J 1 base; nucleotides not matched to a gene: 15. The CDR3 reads CASSLGAYGTGGSLSNQPQHF. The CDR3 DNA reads TGTGCCAGCAGCTTAGGCGCTTACGGGACAGGGGGAAGCTTAAGCAATCAGCCCCAGCATTTT. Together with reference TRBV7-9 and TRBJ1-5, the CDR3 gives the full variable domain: DTGVSQNPRHKITKRGQNVTFRCDPISEHNRLYWYRQTLGQGPEFLTYFQNEAQLEKSRLLSDRFSAERPKGSFSTLEIQRTEQGDSAMYLCASSLGAYGTGGSLSNQPQHFGDGTRLSIL.

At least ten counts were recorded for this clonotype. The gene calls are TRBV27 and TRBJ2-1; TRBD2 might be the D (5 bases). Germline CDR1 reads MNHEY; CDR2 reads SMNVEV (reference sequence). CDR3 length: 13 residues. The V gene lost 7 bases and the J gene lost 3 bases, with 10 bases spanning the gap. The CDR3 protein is CASIEGNYNEQFF. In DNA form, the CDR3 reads TGTGCCAGCATAGAGGGAAACTACAATGAGCAGTTCTTC.

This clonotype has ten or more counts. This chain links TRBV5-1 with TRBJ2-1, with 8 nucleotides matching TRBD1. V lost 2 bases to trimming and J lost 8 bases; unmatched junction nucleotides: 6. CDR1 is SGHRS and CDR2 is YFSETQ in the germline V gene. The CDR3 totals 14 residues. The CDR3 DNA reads TGCGCCAGCAGCTTAGGCCAGGGGGCCTATGAGCAGTTCTTC. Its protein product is CASSLGQGAYEQFF.

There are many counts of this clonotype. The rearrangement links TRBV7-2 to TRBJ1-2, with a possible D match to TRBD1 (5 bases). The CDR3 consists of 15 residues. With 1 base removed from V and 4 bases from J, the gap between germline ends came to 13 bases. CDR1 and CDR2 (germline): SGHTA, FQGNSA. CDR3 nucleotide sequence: TGTGCCAGCAGCTTAGGTGGGGGGACGCTCTATGGCTACACCTTC. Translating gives CASSLGGGTLYGYTF. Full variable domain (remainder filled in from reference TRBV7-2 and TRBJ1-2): GAGVSQSPSNKVTEKGKDVELRCDPISGHTALYWYRQSLGQGLEFLIYFQGNSAPDKSGLPSDRFSAERTGGSVSTLTIQRTQQEDSAVYLCASSLGGGTLYGYTFGSGTRLTVV.

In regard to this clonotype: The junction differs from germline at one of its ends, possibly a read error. The CDR3 is CAWDTPFSGSKTEEPFF. CDR3 nucleotides: TGTGCCTGGGATACTCCTTTTAGCGGGAGTAAAACCGAGGAGCCGTTTTTT. The genes are TRBV30 and TRBJ2-2, with TRBD2 identical over 9 bases. From germline, CDR1 is GTSNPN and CDR2 SVGIG (reference sequence). The CDR3 is 17 amino acids.

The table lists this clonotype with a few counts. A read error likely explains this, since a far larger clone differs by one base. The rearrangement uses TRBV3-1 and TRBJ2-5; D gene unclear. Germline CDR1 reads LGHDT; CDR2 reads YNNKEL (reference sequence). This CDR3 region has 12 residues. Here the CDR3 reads CAGSQVQETQYF. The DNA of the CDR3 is TGTGCCGGCAGCCAAGTACAAGAGACCCAGTACTTC.

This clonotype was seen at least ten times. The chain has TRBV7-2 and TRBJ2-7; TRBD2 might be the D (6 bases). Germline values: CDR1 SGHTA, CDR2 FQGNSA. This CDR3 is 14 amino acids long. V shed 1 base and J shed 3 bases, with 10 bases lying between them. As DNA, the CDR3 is TGTGCCAGCAGCTTAGTATTGGGAGGCTACGAGCAGTACTTC. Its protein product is CASSLVLGGYEQYF.

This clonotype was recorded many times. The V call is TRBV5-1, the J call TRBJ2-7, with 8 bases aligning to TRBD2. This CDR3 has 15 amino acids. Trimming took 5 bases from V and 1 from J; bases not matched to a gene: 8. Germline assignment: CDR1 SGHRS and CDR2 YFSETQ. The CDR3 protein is CASRKTSGGSYEQYF. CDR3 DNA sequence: TGCGCCAGCAGAAAAACTAGCGGCGGATCCTACGAGCAGTACTTC.